A single sample is the source of the 25 T cell receptor beta chains below, sequenced in a study of shared clonotypes between healthy human individuals. TCRdb's table, derived via immunoSEQ multiplex PCR, lists solely in-frame clones and lacks some. The repertoire consists of about 2 million clones, with roughly 94% occurring once and the leading ten covering 1% to 1.5%. Naive-designated CD8 cells lacked CD45RO, were positively enriched for CCR7, and omitted terminally differentiated effector memory CD45RA+ cells. Sequenced input: naive CD8+ T cells sorted from blood. The source is a man between 18 and 35 years old in good health.

The gene calls are TRBV19 and TRBJ1-2; D remains unclear. CDR3 length: 17 residues. Germline CDR1 and CDR2: LNHDA and SQIVND (reference sequence). V dropped 2 bases and J dropped 0 bases, with 16 bases sitting between them. The CDR3 protein is CASSINGYPGSNYGYTF. The CDR3 nucleotides are TGTGCCAGTAGTATAAATGGCTATCCCGGATCTAACTATGGCTACACCTTC.

Only one count was recorded for this clone. V is TRBV9 and J is TRBJ2-7; TRBD2 matches 10 bases. The ends lost 4 bases at V and 0 bases at J; junction bases unmatched: 13. The CDR3 runs to 18 residues. The germline V gene has CDR1 SGDLS and CDR2 YYNGEE. The CDR3 protein is CASSPSSTSGTLSYEQYF. The DNA of the CDR3 is TGTGCCAGCAGCCCTAGTAGCACTAGCGGGACGCTCTCCTACGAGCAGTACTTC.

This chain joins TRBV6-6 and TRBJ1-4, with 7 nucleotides matching TRBD1. The length of the CDR3 is 15 residues. Germline V CDR1 and CDR2: MNHNY, SVGAGI (reference sequence). Germline trimming cut 6 bases from V and 4 bases from J; bases unmatched to any gene: 8. CDR3 bases: TGTGCCAGCAGCCACGGGACAGCTATTAATGAAAAACTGTTTTTT. As protein: CASSHGTAINEKLFF.

The rearrangement uses TRBV9 and TRBJ2-2; a possible D gene is TRBD2 (6 bases). The CDR3 runs to 18 residues. Germline V CDR1 and CDR2: SGDLS, YYNGEE. V was pared by 4 bases and J by 6 bases, with 25 bases between. The DNA for the CDR3 is TGTGCCAGCAGCAGACGCGGGACCGTAGCTCCCCCATCCGGGGAGCTGTTTTTT. This translates into CASSRRGTVAPPSGELFF. The variable domain in full, completed from reference TRBV9 and TRBJ2-2, reads DSGVTQTPKHLITATGQRVTLRCSPRSGDLSVYWYQQSLDQGLQFLIQYYNGEERAKGNILERFSAQQFPDLHSELNLSSLELGDSALYFCASSRRGTVAPPSGELFFGEGSRLTVL.

As regards this clone: At the DNA level, this CDR3 is encoded by other sequences in the same sample as well. The chain joins TRBV9 to TRBJ2-1; D not resolved. This CDR3 comprises 11 residues. Germline loops: CDR1 SGDLS, CDR2 YYNGEE. V dropped 2 bases and J dropped 6 bases, with 3 bases sitting between them. CDR3 in amino acids: CASSVANEQFF. The CDR3 DNA reads as TGTGCCAGCAGCGTGGCCAATGAGCAGTTCTTC.

The CDR3 DNA follows: TGTGCCAGCAGCTCGGGACTAGCCCTAAATGAGCAGTTCTTC. It codes for CASSSGLALNEQFF. The chain employs TRBV5-6 and TRBJ2-1, with 9 bases identical to TRBD2. Germline CDR1 reads SGHDT; CDR2 reads YYEEEE. Unmatched junction bases numbered 5, after V lost 3 bases and J lost 7 bases. This CDR3 contains 14 residues.

The chain links TRBV5-5 to TRBJ2-7, with TRBD1 matching 9 bases. Trimming took 4 bases from V and 4 from J; bases not matched to a gene: 9. The CDR3 spans 15 residues. Germline V gene lookup returns CDR1 SGHKS and CDR2 YYEKEE (reference sequence). CDR3 bases: TGTGCCAGCAGCAAACCGGGACAGGGTGTATACGAGCAGTACTTC. The encoded protein is CASSKPGQGVYEQYF. The variable domain in full, with the rest retrieved from reference TRBV5-5 and TRBJ2-7, is DAGVTQSPTHLIKTRGQQVTLRCSPISGHKSVSWYQQVLGQGPQFIFQYYEKEERGRGNFPDRFSARQFPNYSSELNVNALLLGDSALYLCASSKPGQGVYEQYFGPGTRLTVT.

This rearrangement joins TRBV25-1 to TRBJ2-3; the D gene is possibly TRBD2 (5 bases). V was clipped by 3 bases and J by 7 bases, with 5 bases between them. CDR1 is MGHDK, CDR2 SYGVNS, per germline. The CDR3 runs 11 residues. CDR3 loop: CASSDGNTQYF. The CDR3 DNA is TGTGCCAGCAGTGACGGGAATACGCAGTATTTT.

The gene calls are TRBV9 and TRBJ2-3; no clear D gene. The CDR3 consists of 12 residues. V lost 3 bases and J 6 bases, leaving 8 bases between the germline ends. Germline V gene sequence: CDR1 SGDLS, CDR2 YYNGEE. DNA for the CDR3: TGTGCCAGCAGCGGAATGACGGATACGCAGTATTTT. Residues: CASSGMTDTQYF.

The V and J genes are TRBV2 and TRBJ1-2; TRBD1 matches 7 bases. This CDR3 contains 14 residues. V lost 4 bases and J lost 6; bases outside the gene matches: 8. Germline V gives CDR1 SNHLY, CDR2 FYNNEI. The CDR3 nucleotides are TGTGCCAGCAGTGGAGACAGGGACATCCATGGCTACACCTTC. Protein: CASSGDRDIHGYTF. The whole variable domain, filled in from reference TRBV2 and TRBJ1-2, reads EPEVTQTPSHQVTQMGQEVILRCVPISNHLYFYWYRQILGQKVEFLVSFYNNEISEKSEIFDDQFSVERPDGSNFTLKIRSTKLEDSAMYFCASSGDRDIHGYTFGSGTRLTVV.

This sequence joins TRBV5-6 and TRBJ2-3; the D gene is possibly TRBD1 (5 bases). The V end lost 0 bases, the J end lost 4 bases, and 12 bases lay between the germline ends. Germline V CDR1 and CDR2: SGHDT, YYEEEE. The CDR3 sequence is 15 residues long. CDR3 sequence: CASSLGEGAADTQYF. CDR3 DNA: TGTGCCAGCAGCTTGGGGGAAGGGGCGGCAGATACGCAGTATTTT.

This clone occurred once. Other DNA sequences from this sample encode an identical CDR3 as well. The chain uses TRBV7-9 and TRBJ1-1, with D unresolved. The germline gives CDR1 SEHNR, CDR2 FQNEAQ (reference sequence). The germline V and J ends were trimmed by 0 bases and 0 bases, with 8 bases remaining between them. The CDR3 spans 15 residues. The chain's CDR3 is CASSLAGGMNTEAFF. CDR3 DNA: TGTGCCAGCAGCTTAGCGGGAGGGATGAACACTGAAGCTTTCTTT. The full variable domain, completed using reference TRBV7-9 and TRBJ1-1, is DTGVSQNPRHKITKRGQNVTFRCDPISEHNRLYWYRQTLGQGPEFLTYFQNEAQLEKSRLLSDRFSAERPKGSFSTLEIQRTEQGDSAMYLCASSLAGGMNTEAFFGQGTRLTVV.

The chain links TRBV28 to TRBJ2-1, with 8 bases that match TRBD2. In germline, CDR1 is MDHEN, CDR2 SYDVKM. V lost 3 bases, J lost 5 bases, and 3 bases stayed unmatched. The CDR3 contains 14 residues. The CDR3 region has the DNA TGTGCCAGCAGTTTTGGCGGGGGGAACAATGAGCAGTTCTTC. Protein product: CASSFGGGNNEQFF.

V usage is TRBV6-1 and J usage is TRBJ2-6; D perhaps matches TRBD1 (6 bases). The CDR3 runs 16 residues. Germline V gene sequence: CDR1 MNHNS, CDR2 SASEGT. V lost 2 bases and J lost 0, with 8 bases in between. CDR3 DNA: TGTGCCAGCAGTGAATGGGGGCGCTCTGGGGCCAACGTCCTGACTTTC. As protein: CASSEWGRSGANVLTF.

With respect to this clone: This same CDR3 is encoded by further DNA sequences in the sample. The rearrangement joins TRBV5-1 to TRBJ2-3; no clear D. There are 16 residues in the CDR3. Deletions cut 0 bases from V and 1 base from J, with 12 bases between. Germline V gene lookup returns CDR1 SGHRS and CDR2 YFSETQ. For the CDR3, the DNA is TGCGCCAGCAGCTTGGTTTCTGGGGTTGGCACAGATACGCAGTATTTT. This encodes CASSLVSGVGTDTQYF.

This clone was seen a single time. The chain is built from TRBV27 and TRBJ2-5, with TRBD2 matching over 7 bases. Germline CDR1 reads MNHEY; CDR2 reads SMNVEV (reference sequence). The CDR3 sequence is 15 residues long. Trimming took 3 bases from V and 5 from J; bases not matched to a gene: 9. The CDR3 loop reads CASSFYGTTEETQYF. As DNA, the CDR3 is TGTGCCAGCAGTTTCTACGGGACTACCGAGGAGACCCAGTACTTC.

The V call is TRBV28, the J call TRBJ2-7, with 7 nucleotides matching TRBD1. The germline V gene encodes CDR1 MDHEN and CDR2 SYDVKM. The CDR3 runs 14 residues. V shed 6 bases and J 6 bases; nucleotides not matched to a gene: 11. The chain's CDR3 is CASSPLTGMGEQYF. As DNA, the CDR3 is TGTGCCAGCAGCCCCTTGACAGGGATGGGCGAGCAGTACTTC.

The genes are TRBV5-1 and TRBJ2-3, with no clear D. There are 15 residues in the CDR3. V lost 0 bases, J lost 2 bases, and 10 bases lay in between. Germline CDR1 is SGHRS and CDR2 is YFSETQ. The DNA of the CDR3 is TGCGCCAGCAGCTTGGTTGTGCGAACCACAGATACGCAGTATTTT. Translation: CASSLVVRTTDTQYF.

The chain employs TRBV29-1 and TRBJ2-3, with D perhaps TRBD2 (5 bases). Trimming removed 6 bases at V and 1 base at J, with 11 bases between. Germline CDR1 SQVTM, CDR2 ANQGSEA. The CDR3 has 13 residues. CDR3 sequence: CSVADYRTDTQYF. The CDR3 coding sequence is TGCAGCGTGGCCGACTACCGCACAGATACGCAGTATTTT.

This clone was detected only once. V gene TRBV7-9 combines with J gene TRBJ2-1, with 9 positions matching TRBD1. The CDR3 is made up of 17 amino acids. Per germline, CDR1 SEHNR and CDR2 FQNEAQ (reference sequence). Germline trimming cut 1 base from V and 5 bases from J; bases unmatched to any gene: 9. CDR3 in amino acids: CASSLELTGGYDNEQFF. CDR3 nucleotide sequence: TGTGCCAGCAGCTTAGAGCTAACAGGGGGCTATGACAATGAGCAGTTCTTC.

The rearrangement uses TRBV6-1 and TRBJ1-6; TRBD1 is a possible D gene (5 bases). Germline-derived CDR1 and CDR2 are MNHNS and SASEGT. The germline V and J ends were trimmed by 3 bases and 7 bases, with 7 bases remaining between them. The CDR3 consists of 13 residues. CDR3 amino acids: CASSEWGNSPLHF. As DNA, the CDR3 is TGTGCCAGCAGTGAGTGGGGGAATTCACCCCTCCACTTT.

The CDR3 protein is CASSEGTGGYRNQPQHF. The CDR3 DNA reads as TGTGCCAGCAGTGAAGGGACAGGGGGTTATCGCAATCAGCCCCAGCATTTT. The chain is built from TRBV6-1 and TRBJ1-5; 10 nucleotides align to TRBD1. CDR1 is MNHNS and CDR2 is SASEGT in the germline V gene. The length of the CDR3 is 17 residues. V shed 1 base, J shed 2 bases, and the junction held 5 bases outside the gene matches.

V gene TRBV7-6 combines with J gene TRBJ2-1; D uncertain. V shed 1 base and J shed 6 bases, with 7 bases lying between them. The CDR3 spans 13 residues. The germline gives CDR1 SGHVS, CDR2 FNYEAQ. In DNA, the CDR3 is TGTGCCAGCAGCTTAGACGGTCTCAATGAGCAGTTCTTC. Encoded protein: CASSLDGLNEQFF.

The chain recombines TRBV19 with TRBJ1-6, with 9 nucleotides matching TRBD1. The CDR3 has 16 amino acids. The germline V gene encodes CDR1 LNHDA and CDR2 SQIVND (reference sequence). V shed 6 bases, J shed 7 bases, and the junction held 10 bases outside the gene matches. The CDR3 DNA reads TGTGCCAGTAGAACAACCCAGACAGGGGGGAATTCACCCCTCCACTTT. Its protein product is CASRTTQTGGNSPLHF.

This rearrangement joins TRBV13 to TRBJ2-3; 10 nucleotides align to TRBD2. Germline CDR1 reads PRHDT; CDR2 reads FYEKMQ (reference sequence). The ends lost 4 bases at V and 1 base at J; junction bases unmatched: 5. The CDR3 contains 16 residues. DNA of the CDR3: TGTGCCAGCAGCTCGTACGGGACTAGCGGCACAGATACGCAGTATTTT. Translating it yields CASSSYGTSGTDTQYF.